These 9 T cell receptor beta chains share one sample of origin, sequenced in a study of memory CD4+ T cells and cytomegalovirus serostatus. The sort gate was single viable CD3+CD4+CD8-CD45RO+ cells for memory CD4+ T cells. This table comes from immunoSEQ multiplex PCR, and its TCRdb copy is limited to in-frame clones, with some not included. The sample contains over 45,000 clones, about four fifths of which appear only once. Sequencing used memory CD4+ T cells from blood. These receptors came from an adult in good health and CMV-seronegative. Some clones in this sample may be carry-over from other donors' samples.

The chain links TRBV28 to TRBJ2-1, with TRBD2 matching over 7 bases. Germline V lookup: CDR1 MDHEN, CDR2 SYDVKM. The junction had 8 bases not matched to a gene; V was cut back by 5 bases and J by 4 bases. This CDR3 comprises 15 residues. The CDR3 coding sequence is TGTGCCAGCAGTGTAGCGGGCTTAGGGTACAATGAGCAGTTCTTC. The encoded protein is CASSVAGLGYNEQFF.

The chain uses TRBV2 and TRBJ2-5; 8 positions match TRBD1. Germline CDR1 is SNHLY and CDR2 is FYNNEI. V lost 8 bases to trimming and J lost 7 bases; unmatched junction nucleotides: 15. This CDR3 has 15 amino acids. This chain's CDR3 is CASAGARGPSGTQYF. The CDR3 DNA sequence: TGTGCCAGCGCAGGGGCCAGGGGGCCCTCGGGGACCCAGTACTTC.

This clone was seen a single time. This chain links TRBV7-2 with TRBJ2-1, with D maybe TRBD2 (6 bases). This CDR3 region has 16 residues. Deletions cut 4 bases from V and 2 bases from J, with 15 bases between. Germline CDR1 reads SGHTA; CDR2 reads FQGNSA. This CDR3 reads CASSWGSGITYNEQFF. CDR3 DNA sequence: TGTGCCAGCAGCTGGGGTAGCGGAATCACCTACAATGAGCAGTTCTTC.

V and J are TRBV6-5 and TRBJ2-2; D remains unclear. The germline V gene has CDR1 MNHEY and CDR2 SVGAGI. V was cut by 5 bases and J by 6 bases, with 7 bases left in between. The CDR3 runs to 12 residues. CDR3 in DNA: TGTGCCAGCAGTACCCCCCCCGGGGAGCTGTTTTTT. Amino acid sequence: CASSTPPGELFF.

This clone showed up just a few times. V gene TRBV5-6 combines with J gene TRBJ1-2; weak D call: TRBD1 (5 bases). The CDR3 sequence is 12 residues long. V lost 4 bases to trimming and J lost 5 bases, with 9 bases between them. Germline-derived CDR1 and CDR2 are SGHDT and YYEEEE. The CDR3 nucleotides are TGTGCCAGCAGCCTTCGACAGTATGGCTACACCTTC. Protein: CASSLRQYGYTF.

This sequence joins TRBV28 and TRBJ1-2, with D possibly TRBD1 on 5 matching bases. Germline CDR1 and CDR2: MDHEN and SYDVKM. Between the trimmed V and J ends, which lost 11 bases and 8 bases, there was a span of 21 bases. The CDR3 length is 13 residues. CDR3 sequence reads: CAGADSSPPGYTF. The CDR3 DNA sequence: TGTGCCGGGGCCGACAGTTCCCCCCCAGGCTACACCTTC.

Here the CDR3 reads CASTGGQVKETQYF. The CDR3 DNA follows: TGTGCCAGCACGGGGGGACAGGTGAAAGAGACCCAGTACTTC. V and J are TRBV2 and TRBJ2-5; weak D call: TRBD1 (8 bases). Trimming shortened V by 7 bases and J by 3 bases, and 15 bases separated the two germline ends. The CDR3 consists of 14 residues. The germline CDR1 and CDR2 sequences are SNHLY and FYNNEI.

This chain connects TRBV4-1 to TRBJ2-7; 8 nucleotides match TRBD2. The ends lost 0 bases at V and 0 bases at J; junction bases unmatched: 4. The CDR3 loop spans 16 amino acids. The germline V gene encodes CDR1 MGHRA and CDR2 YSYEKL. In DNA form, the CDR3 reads TGCGCCAGCAGCCAAGAAGGGACTAGTAGCTCCTACGAGCAGTACTTC. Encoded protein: CASSQEGTSSSYEQYF.

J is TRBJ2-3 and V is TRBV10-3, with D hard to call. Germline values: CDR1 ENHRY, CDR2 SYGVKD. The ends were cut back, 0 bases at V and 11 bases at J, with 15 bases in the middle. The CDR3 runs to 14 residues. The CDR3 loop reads CAISESMRDSWQYF. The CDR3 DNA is TGTGCCATCAGTGAGTCGATGCGCGATAGCTGGCAGTATTTT.